Listed here are 5 T cell receptor beta chains from one sample, sequenced in a study of T cell repertoires in ileal Crohn's disease. Sequenced by immunoSEQ multiplex PCR; TCRdb stores in-frame clones only, minus some. The sample holds tens of thousands of clones, 81% seen once. Sample: ileal tissue. The source is an adult with Crohn's disease.

The CDR3 nucleotides read TGTGCCAGCAGCTATGGGAGGGCTATCTCTGGAAACACCATATATTTT. It specifies CASSYGRAISGNTIYF. The V and J genes are TRBV9 and TRBJ1-3, with D unclear. Per germline, CDR1 SGDLS and CDR2 YYNGEE. CDR3 size: 16 residues. V gave up 4 bases and J gave up 0 bases, with 14 bases separating them.

The chain has TRBV6-5 and TRBJ2-4; D perhaps matches TRBD2 (5 bases). Trimming removed 0 bases at V and 8 bases at J, with 8 bases between. Per the germline V gene, CDR1 is MNHEY and CDR2 is SVGAGI. The CDR3 covers 13 residues. The CDR3, as DNA: TGTGCCAGCAGTTACTCTGCAGCGGACATTCAGTACTTC. The encoded protein is CASSYSAADIQYF.

On this clone: Other nucleotide sequences from this sample produce the same CDR3. The V call is TRBV27, the J call TRBJ1-1; a possible D gene is TRBD1 (5 bases). The CDR3 contains 13 residues. Germline CDR1 MNHEY, CDR2 SMNVEV (reference sequence). Trimming cost V 3 bases and J 1 base, with 6 bases left between them. The CDR3 DNA follows: TGTGCCAGCAGTTTGACAGAGAACACTGAAGCTTTCTTT. Translating gives CASSLTENTEAFF.

V is TRBV7-9 and J is TRBJ2-7; no firm D call. CDR3 length: 15 amino acids. Germline V gene sequence: CDR1 SEHNR, CDR2 FQNEAQ (reference sequence). V was pared by 1 base and J by 0 bases, with 10 bases between. CDR3 residues: CASSLVSGSSYEQYF. CDR3 bases: TGTGCCAGCAGCTTAGTCTCTGGCAGCTCCTACGAGCAGTACTTC.

This CDR3 reads CASSDVGAPGPQHF. The CDR3 region has the DNA TGTGCCAGCAGTGATGTAGGGGCACCCGGGCCCCAGCATTTT. The chain links TRBV2 to TRBJ1-5; maybe TRBD1 (5 bases). Germline-derived CDR1 and CDR2 are SNHLY and FYNNEI. This CDR3 has 14 residues. Trimming cost V 3 bases and J 9 bases, with 15 bases left between them.